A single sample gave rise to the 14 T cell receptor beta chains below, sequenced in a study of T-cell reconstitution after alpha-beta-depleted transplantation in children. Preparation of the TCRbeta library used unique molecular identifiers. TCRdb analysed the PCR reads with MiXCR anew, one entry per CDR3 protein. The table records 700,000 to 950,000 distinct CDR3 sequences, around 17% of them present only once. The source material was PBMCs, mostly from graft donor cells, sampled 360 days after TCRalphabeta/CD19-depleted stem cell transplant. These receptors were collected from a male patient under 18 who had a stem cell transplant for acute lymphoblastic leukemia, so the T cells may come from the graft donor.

The CDR3 bases are TGTGCCAGCGCAGTCCGGGACAGGGCCTACGAGCAGTACTTC. This gives the protein CASAVRDRAYEQYF. The gene calls are TRBV7-8 and TRBJ2-7; the match to TRBD1 covers 9 bases. The CDR3 consists of 14 residues. The germline gives CDR1 SGHVS, CDR2 FQNEAQ. Trimming at V came to 8 bases and at J to 2 bases, leaving 7 bases not matched to a gene.

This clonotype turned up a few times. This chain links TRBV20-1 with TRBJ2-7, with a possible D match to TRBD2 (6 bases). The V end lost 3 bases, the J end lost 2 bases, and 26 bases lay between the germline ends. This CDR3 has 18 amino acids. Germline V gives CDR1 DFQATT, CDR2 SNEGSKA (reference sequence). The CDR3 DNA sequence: TGCAGTGCTAGGGGGAGGAGAGGGGCGGGTGGCGGACCCTACGAGCAGTACTTC. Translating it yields CSARGRRGAGGGPYEQYF.

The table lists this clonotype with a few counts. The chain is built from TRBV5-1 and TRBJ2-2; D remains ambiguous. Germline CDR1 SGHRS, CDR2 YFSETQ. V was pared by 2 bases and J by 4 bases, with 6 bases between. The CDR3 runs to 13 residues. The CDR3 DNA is TGCGCCAGCAGCTTAGGGATCACCGGGGAGCTGTTTTTT. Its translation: CASSLGITGELFF.

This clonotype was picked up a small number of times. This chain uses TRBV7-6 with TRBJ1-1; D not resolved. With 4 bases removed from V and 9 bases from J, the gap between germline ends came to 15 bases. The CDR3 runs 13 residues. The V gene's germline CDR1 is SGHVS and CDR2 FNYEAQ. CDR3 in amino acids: CASSSWTFAQAFF. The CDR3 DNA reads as TGTGCCAGCAGCTCCTGGACCTTTGCGCAAGCTTTCTTT.

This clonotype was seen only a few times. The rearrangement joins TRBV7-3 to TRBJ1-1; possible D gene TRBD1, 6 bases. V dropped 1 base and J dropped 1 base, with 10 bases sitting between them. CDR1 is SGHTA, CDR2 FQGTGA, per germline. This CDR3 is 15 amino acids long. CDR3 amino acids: CASSLSWGANTEAFF. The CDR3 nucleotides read TGTGCCAGCAGCTTAAGTTGGGGGGCGAACACTGAAGCTTTCTTT. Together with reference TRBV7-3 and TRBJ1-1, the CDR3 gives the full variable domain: GAGVSQTPSNKVTEKGKYVELRCDPISGHTALYWYRQSLGQGPEFLIYFQGTGAADDSGLPNDRFFAVRPEGSVSTLKIQRTERGDSAVYLCASSLSWGANTEAFFGQGTRLTVV.

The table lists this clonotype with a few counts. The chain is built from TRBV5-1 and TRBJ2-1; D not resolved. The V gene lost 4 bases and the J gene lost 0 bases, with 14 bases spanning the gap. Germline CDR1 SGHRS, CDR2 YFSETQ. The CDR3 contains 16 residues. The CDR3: CASSAAPASSYNEQFF. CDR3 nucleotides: TGCGCCAGCAGCGCCGCACCAGCGAGCTCCTACAATGAGCAGTTCTTC. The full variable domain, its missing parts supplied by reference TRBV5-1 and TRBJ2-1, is KAGVTQTPRYLIKTRGQQVTLSCSPISGHRSVSWYQQTPGQGLQFLFEYFSETQRNKGNFPGRFSGRQFSNSRSEMNVSTLELGDSALYLCASSAAPASSYNEQFFGPGTRLTVL.

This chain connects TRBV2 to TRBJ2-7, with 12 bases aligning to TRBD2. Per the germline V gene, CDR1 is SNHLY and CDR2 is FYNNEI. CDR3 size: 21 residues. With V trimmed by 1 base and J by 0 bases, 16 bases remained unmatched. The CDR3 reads CASSEEARGGLAGRSSYEQYF. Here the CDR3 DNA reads TGTGCCAGCAGTGAAGAGGCTAGGGGGGGACTAGCGGGTCGGAGCTCCTACGAGCAGTACTTC. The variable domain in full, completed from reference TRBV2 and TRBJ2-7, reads EPEVTQTPSHQVTQMGQEVILRCVPISNHLYFYWYRQILGQKVEFLVSFYNNEISEKSEIFDDQFSVERPDGSNFTLKIRSTKLEDSAMYFCASSEEARGGLAGRSSYEQYFGPGTRLTVT.

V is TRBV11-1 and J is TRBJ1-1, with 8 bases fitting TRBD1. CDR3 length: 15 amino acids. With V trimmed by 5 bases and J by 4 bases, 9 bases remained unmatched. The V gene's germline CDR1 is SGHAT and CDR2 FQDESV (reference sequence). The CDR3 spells CASSPRTGRITEAFF. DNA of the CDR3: TGTGCCAGCAGCCCCAGGACAGGGAGGATCACTGAAGCTTTCTTT.

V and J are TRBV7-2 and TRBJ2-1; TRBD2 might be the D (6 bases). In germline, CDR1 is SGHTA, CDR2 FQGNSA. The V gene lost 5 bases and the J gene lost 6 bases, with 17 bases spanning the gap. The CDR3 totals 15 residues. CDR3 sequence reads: CASSQRDLPSNEQFF. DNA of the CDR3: TGTGCCAGCAGCCAAAGGGACTTGCCCTCCAATGAGCAGTTCTTC.

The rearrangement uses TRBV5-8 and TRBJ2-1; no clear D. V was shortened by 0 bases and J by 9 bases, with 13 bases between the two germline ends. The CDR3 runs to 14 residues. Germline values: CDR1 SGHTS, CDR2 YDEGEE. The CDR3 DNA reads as TGTGCCAGCAGCTTGGGCTACGTTTACGCTGAGCAGTTCTTC. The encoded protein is CASSLGYVYAEQFF. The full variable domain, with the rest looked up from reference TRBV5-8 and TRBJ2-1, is EAGVTQSPTHLIKTRGQQATLRCSPISGHTSVYWYQQALGLGLQFLLWYDEGEERNRGNFPPRFSGRQFPNYSSELNVNALELEDSALYLCASSLGYVYAEQFFGPGTRLTVL.

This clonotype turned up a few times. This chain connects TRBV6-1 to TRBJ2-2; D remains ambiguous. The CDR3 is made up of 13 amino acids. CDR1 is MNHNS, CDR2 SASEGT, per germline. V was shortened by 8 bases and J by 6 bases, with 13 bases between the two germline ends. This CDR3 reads CASGKNRAGELFF. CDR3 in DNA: TGTGCCAGCGGGAAGAATAGGGCCGGGGAGCTGTTTTTT.

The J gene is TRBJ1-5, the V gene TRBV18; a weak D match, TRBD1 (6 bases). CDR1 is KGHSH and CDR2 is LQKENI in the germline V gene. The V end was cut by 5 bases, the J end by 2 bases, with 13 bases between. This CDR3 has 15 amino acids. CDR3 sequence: CASSANRVGNQPQHF. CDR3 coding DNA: TGTGCCAGCTCAGCCAACAGGGTTGGCAATCAGCCCCAGCATTTT.

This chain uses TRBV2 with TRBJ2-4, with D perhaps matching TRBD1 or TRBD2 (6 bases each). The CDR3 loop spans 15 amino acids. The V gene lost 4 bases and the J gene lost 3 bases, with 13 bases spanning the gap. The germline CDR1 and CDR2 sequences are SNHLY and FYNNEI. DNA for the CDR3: TGTGCCAGCAGTGGCCACGAGGGGGGCAAAAACATTCAGTACTTC. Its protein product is CASSGHEGGKNIQYF.

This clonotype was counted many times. The CDR3 loop reads CASSVGPAGRVETQYF. As DNA, the CDR3 is TGTGCCAGCAGCGTGGGGCCGGCAGGGAGGGTAGAGACCCAGTACTTC. J is TRBJ2-5 and V is TRBV9; TRBD2 agrees at 7 bases. The germline V gene encodes CDR1 SGDLS and CDR2 YYNGEE. With 2 bases clipped from V and 4 bases from J, the junction kept 11 bases outside the gene matches. This CDR3 has 16 residues.